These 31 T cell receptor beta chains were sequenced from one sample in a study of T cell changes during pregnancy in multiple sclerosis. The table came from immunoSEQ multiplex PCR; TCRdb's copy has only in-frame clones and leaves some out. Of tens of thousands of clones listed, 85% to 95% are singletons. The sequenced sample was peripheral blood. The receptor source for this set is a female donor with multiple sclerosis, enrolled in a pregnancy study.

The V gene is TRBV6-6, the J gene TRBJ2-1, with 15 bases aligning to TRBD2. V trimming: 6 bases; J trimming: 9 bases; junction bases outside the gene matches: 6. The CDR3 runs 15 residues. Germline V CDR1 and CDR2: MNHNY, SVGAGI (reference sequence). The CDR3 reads CASRGLAGGQIEQFF. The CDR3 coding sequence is TGTGCCAGCAGAGGACTAGCGGGAGGGCAAATTGAGCAGTTCTTC.

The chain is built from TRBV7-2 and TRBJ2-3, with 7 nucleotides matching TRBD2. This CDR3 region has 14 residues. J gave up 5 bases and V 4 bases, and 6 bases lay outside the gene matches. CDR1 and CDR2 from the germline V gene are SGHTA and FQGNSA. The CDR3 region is CASSSRIAGDTQYF. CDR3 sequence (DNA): TGTGCCAGCAGCTCCAGAATAGCGGGAGATACGCAGTATTTT.

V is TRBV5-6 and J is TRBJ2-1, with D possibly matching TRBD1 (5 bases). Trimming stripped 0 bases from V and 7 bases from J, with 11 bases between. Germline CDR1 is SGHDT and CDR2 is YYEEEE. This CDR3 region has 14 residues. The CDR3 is CASSLAGLGNEQFF. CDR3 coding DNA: TGTGCCAGCAGCTTGGCAGGGTTGGGAAATGAGCAGTTCTTC.

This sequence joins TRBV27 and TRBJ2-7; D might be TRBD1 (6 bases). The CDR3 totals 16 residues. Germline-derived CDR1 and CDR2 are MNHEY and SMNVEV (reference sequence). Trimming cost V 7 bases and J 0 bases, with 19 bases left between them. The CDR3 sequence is CASKAWGTSLSYEQYF. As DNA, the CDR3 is TGTGCCAGCAAGGCCTGGGGGACAAGCCTCTCCTACGAGCAGTACTTC.

CDR3 sequence (DNA): TGTGCCAGCAGCTCAATAGATAGGACAGGTCGGGAGACCCAGTACTTC. Residues: CASSSIDRTGRETQYF. This sequence joins TRBV7-9 and TRBJ2-5; TRBD1 matches at 7 bases. This CDR3 is 16 amino acids long. Germline V gene sequence: CDR1 SEHNR, CDR2 FQNEAQ (reference sequence). V shed 4 bases and J 5 bases; nucleotides not matched to a gene: 13.

CDR3 region: CASSLSSYNSPLHF. The CDR3, as DNA: TGTGCCAGCAGTTTATCCTCCTATAATTCACCCCTCCACTTT. V is TRBV27 and J is TRBJ1-6; D is unclear. The CDR3 loop spans 14 amino acids. Per germline, CDR1 MNHEY and CDR2 SMNVEV (reference sequence). V lost 0 bases to trimming and J lost 0 bases, with 0 bases between them.

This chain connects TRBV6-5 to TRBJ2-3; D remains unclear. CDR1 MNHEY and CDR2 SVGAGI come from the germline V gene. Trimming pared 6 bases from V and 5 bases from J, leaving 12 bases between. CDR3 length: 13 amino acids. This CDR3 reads CASRGGNVDTQYF. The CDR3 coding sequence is TGTGCCAGCAGGGGCGGCAATGTAGATACGCAGTATTTT.

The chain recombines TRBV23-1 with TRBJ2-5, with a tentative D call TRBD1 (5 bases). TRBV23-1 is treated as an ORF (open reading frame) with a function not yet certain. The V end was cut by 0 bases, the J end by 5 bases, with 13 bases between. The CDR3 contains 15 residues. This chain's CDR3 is CASSQSTGRRETQYF. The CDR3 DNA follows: TGCGCCAGCAGTCAATCAACAGGCCGGCGGGAGACCCAGTACTTC.

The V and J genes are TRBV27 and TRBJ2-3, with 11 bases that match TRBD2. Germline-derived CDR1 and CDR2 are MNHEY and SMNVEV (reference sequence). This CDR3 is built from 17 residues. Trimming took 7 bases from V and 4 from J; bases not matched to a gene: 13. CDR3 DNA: TGTGCCAGCACCGCACTAGCGGGAGCCCCCCCCGCAGATACGCAGTATTTT. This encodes CASTALAGAPPADTQYF.

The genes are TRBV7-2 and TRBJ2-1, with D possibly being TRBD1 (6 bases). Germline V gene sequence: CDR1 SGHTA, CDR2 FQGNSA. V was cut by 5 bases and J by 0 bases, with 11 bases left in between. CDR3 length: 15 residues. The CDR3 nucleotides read TGTGCCAGCAGCCCGCAGGGGAGCTCCTACAATGAGCAGTTCTTC. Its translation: CASSPQGSSYNEQFF. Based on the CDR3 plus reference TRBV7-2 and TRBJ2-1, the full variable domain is GAGVSQSPSNKVTEKGKDVELRCDPISGHTALYWYRQSLGQGLEFLIYFQGNSAPDKSGLPSDRFSAERTGGSVSTLTIQRTQQEDSAVYLCASSPQGSSYNEQFFGPGTRLTVL.

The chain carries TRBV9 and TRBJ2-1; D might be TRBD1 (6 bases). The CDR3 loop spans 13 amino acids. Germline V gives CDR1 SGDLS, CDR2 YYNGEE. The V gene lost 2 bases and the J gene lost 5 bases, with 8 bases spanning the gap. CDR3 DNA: TGTGCCAGCAGCGTTAGACAGGACAATGAGCAGTTCTTC. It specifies CASSVRQDNEQFF.

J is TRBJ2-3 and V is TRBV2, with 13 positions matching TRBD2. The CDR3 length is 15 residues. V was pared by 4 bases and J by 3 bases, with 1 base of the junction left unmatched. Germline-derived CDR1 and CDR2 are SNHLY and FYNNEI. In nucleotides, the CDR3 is TGTGCCAGCAGTGGGGGACTAGCGGGGACAGATACGCAGTATTTT. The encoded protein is CASSGGLAGTDTQYF.

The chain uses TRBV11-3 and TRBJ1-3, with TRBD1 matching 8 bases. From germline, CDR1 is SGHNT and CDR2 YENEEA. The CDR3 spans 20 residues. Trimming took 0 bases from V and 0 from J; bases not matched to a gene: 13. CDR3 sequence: CASSLDLPRRGRFSGNTIYF. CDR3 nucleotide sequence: TGTGCCAGCAGCTTAGATCTCCCCCGCAGGGGGCGCTTCTCTGGAAACACCATATATTTT.

The CDR3 coding sequence is TGTGCCAGCAGCTTAGGCCGGGCGGGAGTGCGCACCGGGGAGCTGTTTTTT. Its translation is CASSLGRAGVRTGELFF. This chain links TRBV13 with TRBJ2-2, with 7 positions matching TRBD2. The V gene end was trimmed by 0 bases and the J gene end by 4 bases; junction bases not matched to a gene: 8. CDR3 size: 17 residues. Germline CDR1 is PRHDT and CDR2 is FYEKMQ (reference sequence).

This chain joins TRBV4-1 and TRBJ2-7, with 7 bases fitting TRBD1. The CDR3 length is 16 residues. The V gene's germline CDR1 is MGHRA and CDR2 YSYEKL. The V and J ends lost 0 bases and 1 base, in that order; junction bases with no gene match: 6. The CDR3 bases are TGCGCCAGCAGCCAAGATCGGACAGGCGAATCCTACGAGCAGTACTTC. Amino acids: CASSQDRTGESYEQYF.

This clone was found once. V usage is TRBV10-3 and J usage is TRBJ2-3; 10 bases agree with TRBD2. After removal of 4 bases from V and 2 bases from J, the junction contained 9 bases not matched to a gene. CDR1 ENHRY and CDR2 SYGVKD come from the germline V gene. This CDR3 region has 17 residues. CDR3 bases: TGTGCCATCAGTGTTGCTAGCGGGAGCCTCTACACAGATACGCAGTATTTT. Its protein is CAISVASGSLYTDTQYF.

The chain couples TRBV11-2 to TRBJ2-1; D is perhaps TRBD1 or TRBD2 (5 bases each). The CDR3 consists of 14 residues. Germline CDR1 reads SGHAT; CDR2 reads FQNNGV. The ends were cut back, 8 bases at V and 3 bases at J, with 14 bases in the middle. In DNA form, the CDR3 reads TGTGCCAGCGGGACGCAGGATAACTACAATGAGCAGTTCTTC. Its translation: CASGTQDNYNEQFF. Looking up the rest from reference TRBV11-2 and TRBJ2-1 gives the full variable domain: EAGVAQSPRYKIIEKRQSVAFWCNPISGHATLYWYQQILGQGPKLLIQFQNNGVVDDSQLPKDRFSAERLKGVDSTLKIQPAKLEDSAVYLCASGTQDNYNEQFFGPGTRLTVL.

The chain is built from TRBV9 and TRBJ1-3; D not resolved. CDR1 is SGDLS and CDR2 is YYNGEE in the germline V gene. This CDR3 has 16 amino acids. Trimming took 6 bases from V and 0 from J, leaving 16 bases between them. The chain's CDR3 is CASTDKTGYSGNTIYF. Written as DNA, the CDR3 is TGTGCCAGCACCGACAAAACGGGGTACTCTGGAAACACCATATATTTT.

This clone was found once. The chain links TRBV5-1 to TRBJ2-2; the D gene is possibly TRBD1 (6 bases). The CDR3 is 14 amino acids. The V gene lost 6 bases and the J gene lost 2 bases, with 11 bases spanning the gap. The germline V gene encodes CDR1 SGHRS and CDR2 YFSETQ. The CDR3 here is CASTGQTNTGELFF. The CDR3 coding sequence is TGCGCCAGCACTGGACAGACAAACACCGGGGAGCTGTTTTTT.

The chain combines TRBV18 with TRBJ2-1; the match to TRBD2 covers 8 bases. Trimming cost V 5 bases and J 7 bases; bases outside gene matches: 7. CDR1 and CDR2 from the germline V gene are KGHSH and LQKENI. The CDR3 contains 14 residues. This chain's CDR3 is CASSGTRARNEQFF. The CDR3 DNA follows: TGTGCCAGCTCAGGGACTAGGGCCAGAAATGAGCAGTTCTTC.

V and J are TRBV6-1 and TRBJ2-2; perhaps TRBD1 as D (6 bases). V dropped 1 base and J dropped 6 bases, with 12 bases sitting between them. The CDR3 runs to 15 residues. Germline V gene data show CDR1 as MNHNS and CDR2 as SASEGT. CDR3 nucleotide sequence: TGTGCCAGCAGTGAAGACAGGGTGGATGCCGGGGAGCTGTTTTTT. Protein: CASSEDRVDAGELFF.

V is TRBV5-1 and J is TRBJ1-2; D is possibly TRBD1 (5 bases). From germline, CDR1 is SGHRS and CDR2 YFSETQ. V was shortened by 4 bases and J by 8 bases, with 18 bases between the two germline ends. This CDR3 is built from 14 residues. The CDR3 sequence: CASSPSRRGAGYTF. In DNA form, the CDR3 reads TGCGCCAGCAGCCCATCGAGAAGGGGAGCCGGCTACACCTTC.

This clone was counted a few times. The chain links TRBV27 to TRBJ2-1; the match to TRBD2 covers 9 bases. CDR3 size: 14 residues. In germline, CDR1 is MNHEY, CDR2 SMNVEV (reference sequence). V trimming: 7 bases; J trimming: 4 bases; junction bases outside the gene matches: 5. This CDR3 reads CASKRLAEYNEQFF. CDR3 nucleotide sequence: TGTGCCAGCAAGAGACTAGCGGAGTACAATGAGCAGTTCTTC.

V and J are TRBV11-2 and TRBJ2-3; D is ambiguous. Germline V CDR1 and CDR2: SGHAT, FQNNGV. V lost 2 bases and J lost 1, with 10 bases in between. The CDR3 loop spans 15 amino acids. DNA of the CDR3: TGTGCCAGCAGCTTACTCGCAGCCGGCACAGATACGCAGTATTTT. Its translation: CASSLLAAGTDTQYF.

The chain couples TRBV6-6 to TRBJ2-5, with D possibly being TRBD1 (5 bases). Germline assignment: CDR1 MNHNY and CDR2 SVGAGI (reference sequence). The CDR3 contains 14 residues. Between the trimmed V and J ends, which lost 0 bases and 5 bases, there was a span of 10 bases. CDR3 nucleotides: TGTGCCAGCAGTTACTCGGGCAGGGTGGAGACCCAGTACTTC. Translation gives CASSYSGRVETQYF.

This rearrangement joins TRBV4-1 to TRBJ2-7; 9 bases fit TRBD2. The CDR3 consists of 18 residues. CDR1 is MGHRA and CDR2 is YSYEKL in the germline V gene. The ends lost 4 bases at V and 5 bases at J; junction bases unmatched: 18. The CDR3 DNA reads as TGCGCCAGCAGCCCCGAAGCGACACCCGGGACTAGCCCCGACGAGCAGTACTTC. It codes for CASSPEATPGTSPDEQYF.

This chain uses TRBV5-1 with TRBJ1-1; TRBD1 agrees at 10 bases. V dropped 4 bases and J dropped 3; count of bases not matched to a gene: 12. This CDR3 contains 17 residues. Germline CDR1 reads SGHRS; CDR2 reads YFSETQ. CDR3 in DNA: TGCGCCAGCAGCGCTGGGACAGGGGAAGGATTGGACACTGAAGCTTTCTTT. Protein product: CASSAGTGEGLDTEAFF.

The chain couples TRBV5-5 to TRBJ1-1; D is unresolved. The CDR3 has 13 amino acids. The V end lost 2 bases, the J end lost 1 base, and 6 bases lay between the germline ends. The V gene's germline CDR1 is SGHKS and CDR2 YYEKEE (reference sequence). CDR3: CASSLGRNTEAFF. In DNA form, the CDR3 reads TGTGCCAGCAGCTTAGGACGGAACACTGAAGCTTTCTTT.

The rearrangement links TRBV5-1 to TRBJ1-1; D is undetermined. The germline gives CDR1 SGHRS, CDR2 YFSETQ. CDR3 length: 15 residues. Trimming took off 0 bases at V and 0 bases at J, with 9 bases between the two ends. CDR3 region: CASSLEGHMNTEAFF. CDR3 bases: TGCGCCAGCAGCTTGGAAGGTCACATGAACACTGAAGCTTTCTTT.

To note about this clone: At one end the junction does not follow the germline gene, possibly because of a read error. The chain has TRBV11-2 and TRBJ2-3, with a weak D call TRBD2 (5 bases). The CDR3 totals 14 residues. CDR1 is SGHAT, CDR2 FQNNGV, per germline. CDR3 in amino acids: CASRLRTSTDTQYF. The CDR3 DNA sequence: TGTGCCAGCCGCTTACGGACTAGCACAGATACGCAGTATTTT.

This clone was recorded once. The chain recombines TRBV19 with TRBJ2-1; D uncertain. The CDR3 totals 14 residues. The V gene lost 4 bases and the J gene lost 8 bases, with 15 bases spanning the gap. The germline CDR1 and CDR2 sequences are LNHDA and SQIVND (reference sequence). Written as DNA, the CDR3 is TGTGCCAGTAGTAGGGTCCGGAACGTCGATGAGCAGTTCTTC. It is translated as CASSRVRNVDEQFF.